This T cell receptor beta chain appears in the sequencing data of a study of shared clonotypes between healthy human individuals. Study conclusions and caveats: Rarefaction revealed incomplete sorted-subset sequencing despite large depth. Measured sharing among donors was expected to vary with sequencing depth.

Note on this clone: Its antigen is unidentified.

Data came from immunoSEQ multiplex PCR; TCRdb stores just in-frame clones and leaves some out. Of 1.5 million to 2.5 million clones in the sample, roughly 94% were seen once. Cells designated naive CD8 were CD45RO-negative and were positively selected for CCR7, with terminally differentiated effector memory CD45RA+ cells excluded. This CDR3 spans 14 amino acids. Germline lookup yields CDR1 GTSNPN and CDR2 SVGIG (reference sequence). Trimming left V 2 bases short and J 6 bases short, with 17 bases between. Sequencing was done on a sample of naive CD8+ T cells sorted from blood. This sequence joins TRBV30 and TRBJ2-7; D perhaps matches TRBD1 (5 bases). The receptor's source is a man younger than 35 in good health. DNA for the CDR3: TGTGCCTGGAGTCAAAATGGCAGGGTACTCGAGCAGTACTTC. It is translated as CAWSQNGRVLEQYF.